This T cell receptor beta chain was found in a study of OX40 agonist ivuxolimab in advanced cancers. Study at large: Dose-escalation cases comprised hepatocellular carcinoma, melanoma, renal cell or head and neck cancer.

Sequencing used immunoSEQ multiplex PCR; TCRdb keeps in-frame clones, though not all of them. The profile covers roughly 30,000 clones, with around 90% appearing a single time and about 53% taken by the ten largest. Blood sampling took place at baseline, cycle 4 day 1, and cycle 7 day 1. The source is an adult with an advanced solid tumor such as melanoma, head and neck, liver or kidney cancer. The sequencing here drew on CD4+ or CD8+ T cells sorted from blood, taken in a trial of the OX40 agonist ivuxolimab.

CDR3 sequence reads: CASSTGTGFYGYTF. In nucleotides, the CDR3 is TGTGCCAGCAGCACTGGGACGGGATTTTATGGCTACACCTTC. V and J are TRBV9 and TRBJ1-2, with D maybe TRBD1 (5 bases). Germline CDR1 reads SGDLS; CDR2 reads YYNGEE. There are 14 residues in the CDR3. V lost 4 bases to trimming and J lost 5 bases, with 15 bases between them.